This T cell receptor beta chain was captured in a study of cytomegalovirus exposure and HLA in healthy donors. Findings and limits, study-wide: Analysis performed later showed TCR beta chains linked to HLA being more clonally expanded than equally common others. Reported performance of the classifier showed diagnosis of cytomegalovirus status with high specificity and sensitivity.

13 Jbeta primers and 60 Vbeta primers were used for the PCR. Produced via immunoSEQ multiplex PCR; TCRdb's table is partial and in-frame only. There are around 130,000 clones in the sample; 60% to 80% occur only once, and 2% to 3% lies in the top ten. The CDR3 runs to 14 residues. Germline-derived CDR1 and CDR2 are SEHNR and FQNEAQ (reference sequence). V dropped 5 bases and J dropped 1 base, with 11 bases sitting between them. Of note for this clone: The antigen remains unidentified.

The source material was PBMCs. The rearrangement uses TRBV7-9 and TRBJ2-5; weak D call: TRBD1 (5 bases). The receptor's source is an older woman in good health and CMV-seropositive. CDR3 loop: CASSPDTLQETQYF. DNA of the CDR3: TGTGCCAGCAGCCCGGACACCCTCCAAGAGACCCAGTACTTC.